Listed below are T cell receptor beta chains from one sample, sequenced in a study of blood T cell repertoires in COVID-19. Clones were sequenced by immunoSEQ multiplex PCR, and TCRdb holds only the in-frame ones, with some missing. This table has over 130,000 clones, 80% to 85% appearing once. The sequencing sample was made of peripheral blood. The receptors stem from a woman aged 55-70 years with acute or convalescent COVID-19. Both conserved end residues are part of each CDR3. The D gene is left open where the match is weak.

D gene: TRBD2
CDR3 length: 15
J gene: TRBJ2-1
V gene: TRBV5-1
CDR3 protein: CASSLELAGGVEQFF

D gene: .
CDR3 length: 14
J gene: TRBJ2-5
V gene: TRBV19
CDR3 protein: CASSISGPQETQYF

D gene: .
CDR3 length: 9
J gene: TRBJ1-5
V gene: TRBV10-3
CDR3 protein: CATRQPQHF

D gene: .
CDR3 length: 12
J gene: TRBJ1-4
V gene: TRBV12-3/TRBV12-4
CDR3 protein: CASSQRNEKLFF

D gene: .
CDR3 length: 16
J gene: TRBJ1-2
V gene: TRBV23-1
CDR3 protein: CASSLYGLTAWDGYTF

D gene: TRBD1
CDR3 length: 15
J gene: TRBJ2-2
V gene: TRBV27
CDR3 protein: CASRLTGTNTGELFF

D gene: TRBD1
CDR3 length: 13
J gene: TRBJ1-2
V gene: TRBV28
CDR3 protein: CASSPTGAYGYTF

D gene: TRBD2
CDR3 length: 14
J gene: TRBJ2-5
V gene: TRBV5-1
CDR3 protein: CASRFTGREETQYF

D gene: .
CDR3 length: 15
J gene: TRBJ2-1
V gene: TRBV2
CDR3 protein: CASSDRLARNNEQFF

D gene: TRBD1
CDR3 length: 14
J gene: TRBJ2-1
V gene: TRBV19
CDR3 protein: CASSTTGGFNEQFF

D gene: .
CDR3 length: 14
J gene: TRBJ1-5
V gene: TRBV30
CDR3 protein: CAWSVLDSNQPQHF

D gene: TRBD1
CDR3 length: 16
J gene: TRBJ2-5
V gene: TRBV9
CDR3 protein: CASSYGQGDLRETQYF

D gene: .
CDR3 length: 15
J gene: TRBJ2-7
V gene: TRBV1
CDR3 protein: CTSSQDPEGRYEQYF

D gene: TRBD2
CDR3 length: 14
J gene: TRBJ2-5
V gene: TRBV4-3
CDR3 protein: CASSQGLAGETQYF

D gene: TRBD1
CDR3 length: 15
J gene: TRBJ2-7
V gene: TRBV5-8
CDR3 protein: CASSSLDRGRAEQYF

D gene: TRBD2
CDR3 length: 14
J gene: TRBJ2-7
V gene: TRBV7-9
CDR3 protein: CASSLSGDFGEQYF

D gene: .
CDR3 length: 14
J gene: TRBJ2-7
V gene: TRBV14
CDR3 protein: CASSYQGRFSEQYF

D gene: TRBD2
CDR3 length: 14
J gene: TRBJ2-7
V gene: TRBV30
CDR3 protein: CAWARGLAGYEQYF

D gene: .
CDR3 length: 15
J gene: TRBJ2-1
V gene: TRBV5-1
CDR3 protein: CASSPGSRSYNEQFF

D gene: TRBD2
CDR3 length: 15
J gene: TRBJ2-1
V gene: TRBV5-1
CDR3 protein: CASSLELAENNEQFF

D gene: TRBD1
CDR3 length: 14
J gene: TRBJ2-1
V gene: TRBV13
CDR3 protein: CASSSLTGGTEQFF

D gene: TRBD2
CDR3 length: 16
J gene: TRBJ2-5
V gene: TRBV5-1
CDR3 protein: CASSPGTSGGKETQYF

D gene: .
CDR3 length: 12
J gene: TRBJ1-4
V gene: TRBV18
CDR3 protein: CASSRRERPLFF

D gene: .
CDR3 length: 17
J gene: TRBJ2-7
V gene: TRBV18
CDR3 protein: CASSPYLPGLTSYEQYF

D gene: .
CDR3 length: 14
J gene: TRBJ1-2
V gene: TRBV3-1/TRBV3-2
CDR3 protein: CASSQQEANYGYTF

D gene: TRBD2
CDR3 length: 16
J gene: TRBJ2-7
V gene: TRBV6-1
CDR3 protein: CASSARLAGGPYEQYF

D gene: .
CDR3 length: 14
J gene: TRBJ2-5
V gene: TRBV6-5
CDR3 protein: CASSRSGKQETQYF

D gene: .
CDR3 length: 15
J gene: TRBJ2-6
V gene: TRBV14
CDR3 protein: CASSDRGSGANVLTF

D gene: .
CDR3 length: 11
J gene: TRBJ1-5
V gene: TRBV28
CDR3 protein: CASSGNQPQHF

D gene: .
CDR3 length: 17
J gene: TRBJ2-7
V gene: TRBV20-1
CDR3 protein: CSASSGGGLAGSYEQYF

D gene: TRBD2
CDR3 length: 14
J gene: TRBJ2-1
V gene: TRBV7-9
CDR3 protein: CASSLLAGVNEQFF

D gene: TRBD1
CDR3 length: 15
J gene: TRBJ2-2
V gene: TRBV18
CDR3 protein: CASSPAQGAAGELFF

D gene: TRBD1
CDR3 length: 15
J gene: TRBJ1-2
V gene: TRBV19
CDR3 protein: CASSFAATGNYGYTF

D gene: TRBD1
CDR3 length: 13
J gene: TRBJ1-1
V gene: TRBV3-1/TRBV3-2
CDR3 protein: CASSQGTGSRAFF

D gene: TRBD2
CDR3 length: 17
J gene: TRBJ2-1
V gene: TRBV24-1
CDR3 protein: CATSDLALAGGYNEQFF

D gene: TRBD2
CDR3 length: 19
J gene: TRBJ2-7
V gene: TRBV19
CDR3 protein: CASSTRRRTTSGRVDEQYF

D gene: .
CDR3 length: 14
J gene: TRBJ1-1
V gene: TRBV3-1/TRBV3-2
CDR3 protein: CASSQVGGRTEAFF

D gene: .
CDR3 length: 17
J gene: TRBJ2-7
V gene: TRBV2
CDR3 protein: CATRSGTGLGGYYEQYF

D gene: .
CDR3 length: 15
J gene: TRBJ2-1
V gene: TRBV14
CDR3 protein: CASTELVAAYNEQFF

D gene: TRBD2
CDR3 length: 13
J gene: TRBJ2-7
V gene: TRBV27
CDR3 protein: CASSPGGAYEQYF

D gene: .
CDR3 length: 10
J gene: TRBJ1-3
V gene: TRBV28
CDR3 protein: CASRGISIYF

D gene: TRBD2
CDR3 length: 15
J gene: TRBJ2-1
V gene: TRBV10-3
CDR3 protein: CAISDRAGGYNEQFF

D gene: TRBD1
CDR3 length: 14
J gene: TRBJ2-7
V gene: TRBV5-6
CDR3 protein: CASSLGQGAYEQYF

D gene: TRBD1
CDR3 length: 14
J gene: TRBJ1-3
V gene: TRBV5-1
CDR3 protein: CASSAVDRVDTIYF

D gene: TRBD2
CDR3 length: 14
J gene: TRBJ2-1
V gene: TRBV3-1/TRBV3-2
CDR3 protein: CASSGRGFYNEQFF

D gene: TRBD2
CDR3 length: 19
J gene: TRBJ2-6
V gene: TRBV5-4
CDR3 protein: CASSLTRLAGSSGANVLTF

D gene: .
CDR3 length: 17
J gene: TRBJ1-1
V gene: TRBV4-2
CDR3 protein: CASSQVYARQGHTEAFF

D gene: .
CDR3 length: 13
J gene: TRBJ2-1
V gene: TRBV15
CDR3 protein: CATSRDRVVEQFF

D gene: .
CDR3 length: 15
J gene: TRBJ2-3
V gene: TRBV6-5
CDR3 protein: CASRDGILYTDTQYF

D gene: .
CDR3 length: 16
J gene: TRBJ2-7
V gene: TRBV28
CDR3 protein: CASSPLLGRGSYEQYF

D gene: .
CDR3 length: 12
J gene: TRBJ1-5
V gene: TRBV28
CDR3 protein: CASTGPYQPQHF

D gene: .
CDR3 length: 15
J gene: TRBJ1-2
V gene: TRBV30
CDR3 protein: CASYRVFSVDYGYTF

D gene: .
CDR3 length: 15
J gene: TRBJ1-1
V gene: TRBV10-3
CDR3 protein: CAISAGARLNTEAFF

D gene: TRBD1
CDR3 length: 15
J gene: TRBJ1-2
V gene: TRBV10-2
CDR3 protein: CASSEPGTGNYGYTF

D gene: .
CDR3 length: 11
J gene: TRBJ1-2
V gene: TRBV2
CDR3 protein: CASSRQYGYTF

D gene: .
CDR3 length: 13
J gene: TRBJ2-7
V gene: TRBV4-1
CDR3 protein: CASSQDRSYEQYF

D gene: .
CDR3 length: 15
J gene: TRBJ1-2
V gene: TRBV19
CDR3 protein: CASSIYSDRPYGYTF

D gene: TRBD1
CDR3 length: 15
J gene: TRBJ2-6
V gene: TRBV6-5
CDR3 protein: CASKDRGPGANVLTF